This T cell receptor (beta chain) was captured in a study of T cell repertoires in cytomegalovirus infection. Whole-study context: CMV epitopes in the study were HLA-C-restricted (recently identified) and HLA-B-restricted (well studied). Indications of both CMV infection and matching HLA type were provided by public TCR beta signatures.

Only a few counts were recorded for this clonotype. Its antigen is as yet unknown. TCRdb passed the reads through MiXCR, listing each CDR3 protein once. The table lists some 800,000 distinct CDR3 sequences, roughly 29% of them singletons. The CDR3 loop spans 15 amino acids. With V trimmed by 5 bases and J by 1 base, 6 bases remained unmatched. Germline CDR1 and CDR2: MDHEN and SYDVKM. Study observations and caveats: Summed public TCR beta family frequency identified CMV carriers bearing the relevant HLA. The study found HLA-C-restricted CMV-specific TCR beta clonotypes dominating the ex vivo response.

Sequenced here: cultured CD8+ T cells from PBMCs, sampled from culture after CMV antigen stimulation. The V and J genes are TRBV28 and TRBJ1-1; 8 positions match TRBD1. This sequence was found in a human donor in good health (CMV status not recorded). Some clones in this sample may be carry-over from other donors' samples. The CDR3, as DNA: TGTGCCAGCAGTCAACCGACAGGGGAGAACACTGAAGCTTTCTTT. Encoded protein: CASSQPTGENTEAFF.